What follows are 20 T cell receptor beta chains derived from one specimen sequenced in a study of T cell responses to AZD1222 COVID-19 vaccine. TCRdb keeps only in-frame clones here, not all; method: immunoSEQ multiplex PCR. The table has approximately 170,000 clones, around 90% seen once. The sequencing here drew on peripheral blood, taken on day 0 of AZD1222 vaccination. These receptors originate from an adult in good health.

V gene TRBV10-1 combines with J gene TRBJ2-3, with D uncertain. Germline CDR1 and CDR2: WNHNN and SYGVQD (reference sequence). This CDR3 has 13 amino acids. Trimming cost V 6 bases and J 2 bases, with 9 bases left between them. The CDR3 here is CASSTGATDTQYF. Written as DNA, the CDR3 is TGCGCCAGCAGCACGGGCGCCACAGATACGCAGTATTTT.

The chain employs TRBV27 and TRBJ1-3; D call uncertain. V lost 4 bases to trimming and J lost 0 bases, with 4 bases between them. The CDR3 has 13 amino acids. Germline V CDR1 and CDR2: MNHEY, SMNVEV (reference sequence). CDR3 in DNA: TGTGCCAGCAGTTCTCGCTCTGGAAACACCATATATTTT. The encoded protein is CASSSRSGNTIYF.

The chain combines TRBV6-5 with TRBJ2-2, with D possibly matching TRBD2 (6 bases). Trimming shortened V by 6 bases and J by 4 bases, and 12 bases separated the two germline ends. The germline V gene encodes CDR1 MNHEY and CDR2 SVGAGI. The CDR3 covers 14 residues. The CDR3 reads CASRNGGSTGELFF. CDR3 sequence (DNA): TGTGCCAGCAGGAATGGAGGGAGCACCGGGGAGCTGTTTTTT.

This sequence joins TRBV27 and TRBJ1-6, with 7 bases matching TRBD1. Germline CDR1 reads MNHEY; CDR2 reads SMNVEV (reference sequence). Losses at the gene ends were 0 bases for V and 8 bases for J; bases not matched to a gene: 4. CDR3 size: 15 residues. The CDR3 reads CASSLSPGGDSPLHF. In DNA form, the CDR3 reads TGTGCCAGCAGTTTATCTCCAGGGGGGGATTCACCCCTCCACTTT.

The chain couples TRBV4-1 to TRBJ2-7; 7 bases match TRBD2. Trimming took 4 bases from V and 2 from J; bases not matched to a gene: 5. CDR3 length equals 14 residues. Germline V gene sequence: CDR1 MGHRA, CDR2 YSYEKL. The CDR3 loop reads CASSPGLEAYEQYF. DNA for the CDR3: TGCGCCAGCAGCCCCGGACTAGAGGCCTACGAGCAGTACTTC.

J is TRBJ2-1 and V is TRBV27; 9 bases align to TRBD2. The trim removed 6 bases at V and 8 bases at J, leaving 8 bases unmatched. Germline CDR1 is MNHEY and CDR2 is SMNVEV (reference sequence). The CDR3 is made up of 14 amino acids. CDR3 region: CASRYLAGLDEQFF. The CDR3 region has the DNA TGTGCCAGCAGATATCTAGCGGGATTGGATGAGCAGTTCTTC.

This CDR3 is CASSLGGVKNNEQFF. DNA of the CDR3: TGTGCCAGCAGTTTAGGGGGAGTTAAGAACAATGAGCAGTTCTTC. This chain connects TRBV28 to TRBJ2-1; D may correspond to TRBD1 or TRBD2 (5 bases each). V lost 2 bases and J lost 5, with 13 bases in between. The CDR3 is 15 residues long. From germline, CDR1 is MDHEN and CDR2 SYDVKM.

The chain uses TRBV6-2 or TRBV6-3 and TRBJ1-5; D is unresolved. Germline V lookup: CDR1 MNHEY, CDR2 SVGEGT. This CDR3 has 13 residues. Trimming pared 2 bases from V and 7 bases from J, leaving 9 bases between. The chain's CDR3 is CASSYVGGQPQHF. CDR3 nucleotide sequence: TGTGCCAGCAGTTACGTGGGAGGACAGCCCCAGCATTTT.

The V gene is TRBV12-3 or TRBV12-4, the J gene TRBJ2-7, with TRBD1 identical over 8 bases. With V trimmed by 6 bases and J by 4 bases, 2 bases remained unmatched. This CDR3 has 12 amino acids. CDR3 amino acids: CASRGTGYEQYF. In DNA form, the CDR3 reads TGTGCCAGCAGAGGGACAGGATACGAGCAGTACTTC.

The rearrangement links TRBV6-2 or TRBV6-3 to TRBJ2-7; a possible D gene is TRBD2 (5 bases). CDR3 length equals 12 residues. In germline, CDR1 is MNHEY, CDR2 SVGEGT. V lost 5 bases, J lost 6 bases, and 11 bases lay in between. CDR3 in DNA: TGTGCCAGCAGTGTCGCTAGCCTCGAGCAGTACTTC. This gives the protein CASSVASLEQYF.

This chain links TRBV4-1 with TRBJ2-6; no clear D. The length of the CDR3 is 12 residues. With 9 bases removed from V and 4 bases from J, the gap between germline ends came to 7 bases. Germline CDR1 and CDR2: MGHRA and YSYEKL. The CDR3, as DNA: TGCGCCAGTGGAAACGGGGCCAACGTCCTGACTTTC. Translating gives CASGNGANVLTF.

CDR3 DNA: TGTGCCACCAGCAGACAGGGATCTTCTGGAAACACCATATATTTT. The encoded protein is CATSRQGSSGNTIYF. The chain links TRBV15 to TRBJ1-3, with a weak D call TRBD1 (5 bases). V gave up 2 bases and J gave up 1 base, with 9 bases separating them. CDR1 LNHNV and CDR2 YYDKDF come from the germline V gene (reference sequence). The length of the CDR3 is 15 residues.

This sequence joins TRBV4-3 and TRBJ1-2; D gene unclear. There are 14 residues in the CDR3. Germline CDR1 LGHNA, CDR2 YSLEER. Trimming cost V 0 bases and J 5 bases, with 10 bases left between them. The CDR3 DNA follows: TGCGCCAGCAGCCAAGAGGTGGTAGGGTATGGCTACACCTTC. Translated, it gives CASSQEVVGYGYTF.

The chain combines TRBV4-1 with TRBJ2-2; 9 bases line up with TRBD2. CDR3 length: 18 residues. With 1 base clipped from V and 4 bases from J, the junction kept 10 bases outside the gene matches. CDR1 is MGHRA, CDR2 YSYEKL, per germline. The CDR3 loop reads CASSQGIGSGSRTGELFF. CDR3 nucleotide sequence: TGCGCCAGCAGCCAAGGGATTGGTAGCGGGAGCCGCACCGGGGAGCTGTTTTTT.

The CDR3 protein is CAWSKRVNTEAFF. The CDR3 bases are TGTGCCTGGAGTAAAAGGGTGAACACTGAAGCTTTCTTT. The chain combines TRBV30 with TRBJ1-1; D remains unclear. Germline V CDR1 and CDR2: GTSNPN, SVGIG (reference sequence). The CDR3 consists of 13 residues. The V gene lost 2 bases and the J gene lost 0 bases, with 7 bases spanning the gap.

The chain uses TRBV7-3 and TRBJ1-1; D gene uncertain. This CDR3 region has 14 residues. From germline, CDR1 is SGHTA and CDR2 FQGTGA. V was trimmed by 0 bases and J by 0 bases, leaving 5 bases between them. CDR3 loop: CASSLTGMNTEAFF. The CDR3 coding sequence is TGTGCCAGCAGCTTAACAGGGATGAACACTGAAGCTTTCTTT. The full variable domain, completed using reference TRBV7-3 and TRBJ1-1, is GAGVSQTPSNKVTEKGKYVELRCDPISGHTALYWYRQSLGQGPEFLIYFQGTGAADDSGLPNDRFFAVRPEGSVSTLKIQRTERGDSAVYLCASSLTGMNTEAFFGQGTRLTVV.

The chain uses TRBV4-1 and TRBJ2-2; possible D gene TRBD1, 5 bases. Germline assignment: CDR1 MGHRA and CDR2 YSYEKL. The CDR3 has 15 amino acids. V was trimmed by 4 bases and J by 2 bases, leaving 11 bases between them. This CDR3 reads CASSPAGLNTGELFF. The CDR3 DNA sequence: TGCGCCAGCAGCCCGGCAGGGCTAAACACCGGGGAGCTGTTTTTT.

This chain uses TRBV9 with TRBJ1-2; 8 positions match TRBD1. The CDR3 consists of 15 residues. The trim removed 4 bases at V and 6 bases at J, leaving 11 bases unmatched. Germline lookup yields CDR1 SGDLS and CDR2 YYNGEE. The CDR3 DNA is TGTGCCAGCAGCTCCATCAGGGGGCCCCTGAATGGCTACACCTTC. Protein product: CASSSIRGPLNGYTF.

The V gene is TRBV3-1 (or the pseudogene TRBV3-2), the J gene TRBJ1-1; D remains ambiguous. V gave up 1 base and J gave up 4 bases, with 7 bases separating them. Germline CDR1 and CDR2: LGHDT and YNNKEL (reference sequence). The CDR3 has 13 residues. The CDR3 bases are TGTGCCAGCAGCCAAGTTGGCATCACTGAAGCTTTCTTT. Translation: CASSQVGITEAFF.

The chain combines TRBV2 with TRBJ2-7; 15 bases align to TRBD2. The CDR3 spans 15 residues. Germline CDR1 SNHLY, CDR2 FYNNEI. The trim removed 8 bases at V and 5 bases at J, leaving 7 bases unmatched. This CDR3 reads CASAGLAGGPNEQYF. The CDR3 DNA follows: TGTGCCAGCGCAGGACTAGCGGGAGGGCCTAACGAGCAGTACTTC.